These 27 T cell receptor beta chains share one sample of origin, sequenced in a study of post-analysis software for immune sequencing data. Study-level points and caveats: Patients used about five TRBV segments, including TRBV5-6, TRBV5-1 and TRBV20-1, more often than controls.

TCR beta libraries were prepared from cDNA with unique molecular identifiers. TCRdb independently ran MiXCR on the PCR reads; one entry per CDR3 protein. The repertoire holds about 540,000 distinct CDR3 sequences, with approximately 34% as singletons. Antigen specificity for these receptors is unknown. The source material was blood. All receptors come from a girl aged 2-17 years with multiple sclerosis.

This clonotype was seen a handful of times. The chain recombines TRBV7-9 with TRBJ1-1, with D tentatively TRBD1 (5 bases). The CDR3 totals 18 residues. Trimming shortened V by 1 base and J by 5 bases, and 23 bases separated the two germline ends. Germline loops: CDR1 SEHNR, CDR2 FQNEAQ (reference sequence). For the CDR3, the DNA is TGTGCCAGCAGCTTAGGTCCAAGAGGGGTTTCGGGACGGACTGAAGCTTTCTTT. Amino acid sequence: CASSLGPRGVSGRTEAFF.

This chain connects TRBV3-1 to TRBJ2-6; D call uncertain. The V end lost 6 bases, the J end lost 0 bases, and 9 bases lay between the germline ends. This CDR3 contains 15 residues. From germline, CDR1 is LGHDT and CDR2 YNNKEL (reference sequence). This CDR3 reads CASRDPSSGANVLTF. CDR3 DNA: TGTGCCAGCAGAGACCCCAGCTCTGGGGCCAACGTCCTGACTTTC.

The chain combines TRBV20-1 with TRBJ2-1; D may be TRBD2 (6 bases). The germline V and J ends were trimmed by 8 bases and 7 bases, with 15 bases remaining between them. The CDR3 consists of 12 residues. Germline V CDR1 and CDR2: DFQATT, SNEGSKA (reference sequence). The CDR3 region has the DNA TGCAGTTCTACCGGGGGACTGAATGAGCAGTTCTTC. Protein sequence: CSSTGGLNEQFF.

This clonotype was recorded at least ten times. The chain joins TRBV5-1 to TRBJ2-3, with D unclear. From germline, CDR1 is SGHRS and CDR2 YFSETQ. CDR3 size: 14 residues. Trimming took 0 bases from V and 6 from J, leaving 11 bases between them. The DNA for the CDR3 is TGCGCCAGCAGCTTGGAAGGCCGTACGGATACGCAGTATTTT. It yields the protein CASSLEGRTDTQYF.

Notes on this clonotype: This likely comes from a read error, as the CDR3 has no conserved phenylalanine or tryptophan at its end. The chain combines TRBV12-5 with TRBJ2-3, with D unresolved. The V end was cut by 6 bases, the J end by 6 bases, with 7 bases between. Germline-derived CDR1 and CDR2 are LGHNT and FRNRAP. This CDR3 contains 11 residues. CDR3: CASGQRDTQYC. The CDR3 DNA is TGTGCTAGTGGACAGAGGGATACGCAGTATTGT.

The rearrangement links TRBV15 to TRBJ2-5; no firm D call. V lost 1 base to trimming and J lost 5 bases, with 11 bases between them. CDR3 length: 14 residues. CDR1 is LNHNV and CDR2 is YYDKDF in the germline V gene (reference sequence). As DNA, the CDR3 is TGTGCCACCAGCAGAGGCTCTGAAATGGAGACCCAGTACTTC. Translated: CATSRGSEMETQYF.

This clonotype came up a few times. This sequence joins TRBV4-1 and TRBJ1-6, with 7 bases matching TRBD1. The ends lost 1 base at V and 7 bases at J; junction bases unmatched: 4. The CDR3 has 15 amino acids. CDR1 is MGHRA and CDR2 is YSYEKL in the germline V gene. DNA of the CDR3: TGCGCCAGCAGCCAAGTCGACAGGGTAAATTCACCCCTCCACTTT. Its protein product is CASSQVDRVNSPLHF.

This clonotype was seen a handful of times. The J gene is TRBJ2-3, the V gene TRBV10-3; 12 positions match TRBD2. V lost 2 bases and J lost 4; bases outside the gene matches: 1. The CDR3 sequence is 15 residues long. Germline CDR1 reads ENHRY; CDR2 reads SYGVKD. CDR3 in amino acids: CAISETSGGPDTQYF. In DNA form, the CDR3 reads TGTGCCATCAGTGAGACTAGCGGGGGGCCAGATACGCAGTATTTT.

V gene TRBV6-2 or TRBV6-3 combines with J gene TRBJ2-1; 7 positions agree with TRBD2. CDR3 length equals 10 residues. Germline assignment: CDR1 MNHEY and CDR2 SVGEGT. V trimming: 7 bases; J trimming: 12 bases; junction bases outside the gene matches: 3. The CDR3: CASKRGRQFF. The CDR3 coding sequence is TGTGCCAGCAAGCGGGGAAGGCAGTTCTTC.

The J gene is TRBJ2-3, the V gene TRBV5-1; D uncertain. Trimming left V 4 bases short and J 1 base short, with 16 bases between. The CDR3 covers 16 residues. The V gene's germline CDR1 is SGHRS and CDR2 YFSETQ. The DNA for the CDR3 is TGCGCCAGCAGCCCGGGTGGGTCAGAAGGCACAGATACGCAGTATTTT. Translated, it gives CASSPGGSEGTDTQYF.

This chain links TRBV6-5 with TRBJ2-3; TRBD2 might be the D (7 bases). The ends were cut back, 6 bases at V and 6 bases at J, with 22 bases in the middle. This CDR3 has 16 amino acids. Germline V gene lookup returns CDR1 MNHEY and CDR2 SVGAGI. The CDR3 reads CASSTPATGGEDTQYF. The DNA for the CDR3 is TGTGCCAGCAGCACCCCGGCAACGGGGGGCGAGGATACGCAGTATTTT.

The chain combines TRBV10-1 with TRBJ2-3; perhaps TRBD2 as D (6 bases). The V end was cut by 0 bases, the J end by 8 bases, with 9 bases between. The length of the CDR3 is 13 residues. The germline gives CDR1 WNHNN, CDR2 SYGVQD (reference sequence). CDR3 in DNA: TGCGCCAGCAGTGAGTCGCGGGACCTTACGCAGTATTTT. Its translation: CASSESRDLTQYF.

CDR3 bases: TGTGCCAGCAGTTATGCCCCCATAGTCAACAATGAGCAGTTCTTC. Its translation is CASSYAPIVNNEQFF. The V and J genes are TRBV6-5 and TRBJ2-1; D not resolved. There are 15 residues in the CDR3. The V gene's germline CDR1 is MNHEY and CDR2 SVGAGI. The V end was cut by 3 bases, the J end by 5 bases, with 14 bases between.

This sequence joins TRBV15 and TRBJ2-1, with D hard to call. V shed 3 bases and J shed 1 base, with 19 bases lying between them. CDR3 length: 18 residues. The V gene's germline CDR1 is LNHNV and CDR2 YYDKDF (reference sequence). The CDR3 region has the DNA TGTGCCACCAGCAGCGATTCCTCCTGGGCGCTATCCTACAATGAGCAGTTCTTC. Translating gives CATSSDSSWALSYNEQFF.

This clonotype was counted a few times. V gene TRBV6-2 or TRBV6-3 combines with J gene TRBJ2-7, with 13 positions matching TRBD2. The germline V gene has CDR1 MNHEY and CDR2 SVGEGT. With V trimmed by 5 bases and J by 4 bases, 5 bases remained unmatched. This CDR3 spans 15 amino acids. The CDR3 loop reads CASSPKTSGGYEQYF. CDR3 nucleotide sequence: TGTGCCAGCAGTCCTAAGACTAGCGGGGGGTACGAGCAGTACTTC.

The V call is TRBV12-3 or TRBV12-4, the J call TRBJ1-2; possibly TRBD1 for D (6 bases). V lost 4 bases to trimming and J lost 4 bases, with 19 bases between them. The CDR3 sequence is 16 residues long. The DNA of the CDR3 is TGTGCCAGCAGTTCCCCGGCCCGTGCCAGGGGCTATGGCTACACCTTC. Translation: CASSSPARARGYGYTF.

This clonotype was picked up a small number of times. V and J are TRBV9 and TRBJ2-5; 11 nucleotides line up with TRBD2. With 0 bases clipped from V and 5 bases from J, the junction kept 6 bases outside the gene matches. The CDR3 has 16 residues. Germline V lookup: CDR1 SGDLS, CDR2 YYNGEE. The CDR3 loop is CASSVGLAGGDETQYF. CDR3 coding DNA: TGTGCCAGCAGCGTAGGCCTAGCGGGGGGCGATGAGACCCAGTACTTC.

This clonotype was recorded a few times. V is TRBV6-6 and J is TRBJ1-4; TRBD1 is a possible D gene (5 bases). This CDR3 spans 14 amino acids. V was pared by 7 bases and J by 8 bases, with 17 bases between. Germline values: CDR1 MNHNY, CDR2 SVGAGI (reference sequence). The CDR3 DNA follows: TGTGCCAGCACCGCAGGGACCCGGGGGGAAAAACTGTTTTTT. Its protein product is CASTAGTRGEKLFF.

The V gene is TRBV29-1, the J gene TRBJ2-5; D possibly uses TRBD1 or TRBD2 (7 bases each). CDR3 length: 15 amino acids. Germline CDR1 SQVTM, CDR2 ANQGSEA. V was trimmed by 8 bases and J by 5 bases, leaving 24 bases between them. The CDR3 spells CSTEQGGPFAETQYF. In nucleotides, the CDR3 is TGCAGCACCGAGCAGGGGGGGCCCTTCGCGGAGACCCAGTACTTC.

This chain joins TRBV5-1 and TRBJ2-1, with a possible D match to TRBD1 (5 bases). CDR3 length equals 13 residues. Looked up from germline, CDR1 is SGHRS and CDR2 is YFSETQ. V gave up 1 base and J gave up 6 bases, with 8 bases separating them. As DNA, the CDR3 is TGCGCCAGCAGCTTGTCCGACAGCAATGAGCAGTTCTTC. This sequence encodes CASSLSDSNEQFF.

This chain joins TRBV29-1 and TRBJ2-3; 12 bases align to TRBD2. Germline CDR1 and CDR2: SQVTM and ANQGSEA. V trimming: 7 bases; J trimming: 4 bases; junction bases outside the gene matches: 3. The CDR3 length is 13 residues. The chain's CDR3 is CSDLAGGADTQYF. CDR3 nucleotide sequence: TGCAGCGACCTAGCGGGGGGGGCAGATACGCAGTATTTT.

The chain couples TRBV7-8 to TRBJ2-2; D possibly matches TRBD1 or TRBD2 (5 bases each). V lost 1 base and J 6 bases, leaving 18 bases between the germline ends. Germline V CDR1 and CDR2: SGHVS, FQNEAQ. The CDR3 is 17 amino acids. In DNA, the CDR3 is TGTGCCAGCAGCTTAGGAATTTCCGCACGAGGGGCCGGGGAGCTGTTTTTT. It specifies CASSLGISARGAGELFF.

This chain links TRBV7-2 with TRBJ2-4; 8 bases align to TRBD1. The assigned J gene may be wrong: the sequence end matches TRBJ2-7 better. The CDR3 spans 14 residues. The germline V gene encodes CDR1 SGHTA and CDR2 FQGNSA. The CDR3, as DNA: TGTGCCTGCAAACGCCAGGGGGCGATTGACGAGCAGTACTTC. Its translation is CACKRQGAIDEQYF.

This clonotype was recorded a few times. The chain carries TRBV27 and TRBJ2-3; TRBD1 is a possible D gene (5 bases). Germline lookup yields CDR1 MNHEY and CDR2 SMNVEV (reference sequence). This CDR3 region has 14 residues. Deletions cut 6 bases from V and 6 bases from J, with 16 bases between. As DNA, the CDR3 is TGTGCCAGCAGCGGGCGACAGCCGGCGGATACGCAGTATTTT. It is translated as CASSGRQPADTQYF.

The J gene is TRBJ2-3, the V gene TRBV6-1, with 7 bases matching TRBD1. The germline V gene has CDR1 MNHNS and CDR2 SASEGT. V lost 2 bases, J lost 0 bases, and 14 bases stayed unmatched. This CDR3 contains 19 residues. The CDR3 DNA sequence: TGTGCCAGCAGTGAACAAATCAACCCCGGGACAGTCAGCACAGATACGCAGTATTTT. This sequence encodes CASSEQINPGTVSTDTQYF.

The chain employs TRBV29-1 and TRBJ1-4; no definite D call. The CDR3 length is 13 residues. The germline V gene encodes CDR1 SQVTM and CDR2 ANQGSEA. V lost 5 bases, J lost 10 bases, and 17 bases lay in between. The CDR3: CSVSRTNEGKLFF. The CDR3 DNA sequence: TGCAGCGTTTCGAGGACTAATGAGGGAAAACTGTTTTTT.

The gene calls are TRBV2 and TRBJ2-3; the D call may be TRBD1 or TRBD2 (5 bases each). The germline V and J ends were trimmed by 0 bases and 0 bases, with 10 bases remaining between them. The germline gives CDR1 SNHLY, CDR2 FYNNEI. This CDR3 has 16 amino acids. The CDR3 protein is CASSEAGVGSTDTQYF. The CDR3 DNA is TGTGCCAGCAGTGAAGCGGGGGTTGGGAGCACAGATACGCAGTATTTT.